This T cell receptor beta chain comes out of a study of blood T cells in healthy people across ages. With a J-beta primer mix and a sample-barcoded 5' primer, a second PCR ran about 6 to 11 cycles. TCRdb re-called the 5' RACE reads through MiXCR, storing one row per CDR3 protein. The table records over 1,500,000 distinct CDR3 sequences, around half of them present only once. The germline CDR1 and CDR2 sequences are SGHTA and FQGTGA. There are 14 residues in the CDR3. Between the trimmed V and J ends, which lost 3 bases and 5 bases, there was a span of 12 bases. The TCR was taken from a woman aged 40 to 49 in good health. The chain has TRBV7-3 and TRBJ2-3; D possibly corresponds to TRBD2 (7 bases). The specimen sequenced was blood. CDR3 sequence (DNA): TGTGCCAGCAGCTTGGGGGGGCGGGAAGATACGCAGTATTTT. As protein: CASSLGGREDTQYF. The entire variable domain, with the rest obtained from reference TRBV7-3 and TRBJ2-3, is as follows: GAGVSQTPSNKVTEKGKYVELRCDPISGHTALYWYRQSLGQGPEFLIYFQGTGAADDSGLPNDRFFAVRPEGSVSTLKIQRTERGDSAVYLCASSLGGREDTQYFGPGTRLTVL.